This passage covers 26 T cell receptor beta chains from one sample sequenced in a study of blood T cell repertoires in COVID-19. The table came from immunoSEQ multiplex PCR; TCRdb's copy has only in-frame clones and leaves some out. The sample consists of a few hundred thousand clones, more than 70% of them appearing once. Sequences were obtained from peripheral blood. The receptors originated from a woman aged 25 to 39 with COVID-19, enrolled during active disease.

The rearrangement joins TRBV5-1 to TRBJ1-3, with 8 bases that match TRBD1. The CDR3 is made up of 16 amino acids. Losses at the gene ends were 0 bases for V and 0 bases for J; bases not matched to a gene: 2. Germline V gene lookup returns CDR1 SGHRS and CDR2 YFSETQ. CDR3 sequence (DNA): TGCGCCAGCAGCTTGGACGACAGGGGCTCTGGAAACACCATATATTTT. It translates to CASSLDDRGSGNTIYF.

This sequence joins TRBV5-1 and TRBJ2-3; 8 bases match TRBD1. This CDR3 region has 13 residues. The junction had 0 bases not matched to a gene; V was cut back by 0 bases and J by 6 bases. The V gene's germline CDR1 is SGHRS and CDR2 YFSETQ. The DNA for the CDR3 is TGCGCCAGCAGCTTGGCAGGGGGCGATACGCAGTATTTT. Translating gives CASSLAGGDTQYF.

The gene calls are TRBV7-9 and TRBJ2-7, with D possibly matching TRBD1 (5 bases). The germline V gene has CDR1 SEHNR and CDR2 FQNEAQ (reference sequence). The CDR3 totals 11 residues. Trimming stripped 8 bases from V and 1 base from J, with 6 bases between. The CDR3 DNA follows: TGTGCCAGCGACAGTTCCTACGAGCAGTACTTC. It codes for CASDSSYEQYF. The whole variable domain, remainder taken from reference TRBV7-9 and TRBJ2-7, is DTGVSQNPRHKITKRGQNVTFRCDPISEHNRLYWYRQTLGQGPEFLTYFQNEAQLEKSRLLSDRFSAERPKGSFSTLEIQRTEQGDSAMYLCASDSSYEQYFGPGTRLTVT.

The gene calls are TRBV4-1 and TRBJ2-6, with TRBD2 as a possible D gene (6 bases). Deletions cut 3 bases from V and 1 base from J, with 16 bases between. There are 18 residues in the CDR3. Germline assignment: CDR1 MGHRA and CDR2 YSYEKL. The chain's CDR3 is CASSHRRGLESGANVLTF. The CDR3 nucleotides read TGCGCCAGCAGCCACCGCCGGGGACTGGAGTCTGGGGCCAACGTCCTGACTTTC.

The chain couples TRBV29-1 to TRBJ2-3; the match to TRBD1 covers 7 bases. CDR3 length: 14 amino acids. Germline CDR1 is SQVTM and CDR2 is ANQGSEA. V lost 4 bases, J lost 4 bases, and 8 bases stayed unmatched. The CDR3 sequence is CSVVRDRASDTQYF. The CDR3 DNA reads TGCAGCGTTGTGAGAGACAGGGCCTCAGATACGCAGTATTTT.

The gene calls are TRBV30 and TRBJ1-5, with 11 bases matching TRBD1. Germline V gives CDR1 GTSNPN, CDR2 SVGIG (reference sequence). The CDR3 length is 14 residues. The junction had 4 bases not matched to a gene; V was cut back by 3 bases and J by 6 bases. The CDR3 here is CAWSRDRGFQPQHF. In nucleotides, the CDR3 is TGTGCCTGGAGCAGGGACAGGGGGTTTCAGCCCCAGCATTTT.

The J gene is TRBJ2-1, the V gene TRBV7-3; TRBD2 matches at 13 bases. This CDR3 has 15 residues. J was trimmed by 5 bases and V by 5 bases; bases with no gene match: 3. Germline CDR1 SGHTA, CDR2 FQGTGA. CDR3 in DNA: TGTGCCAGCAGCGGGGGACTAGCGGGGCACAATGAGCAGTTCTTC. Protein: CASSGGLAGHNEQFF. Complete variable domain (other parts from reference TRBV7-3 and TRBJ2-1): GAGVSQTPSNKVTEKGKYVELRCDPISGHTALYWYRQSLGQGPEFLIYFQGTGAADDSGLPNDRFFAVRPEGSVSTLKIQRTERGDSAVYLCASSGGLAGHNEQFFGPGTRLTVL.

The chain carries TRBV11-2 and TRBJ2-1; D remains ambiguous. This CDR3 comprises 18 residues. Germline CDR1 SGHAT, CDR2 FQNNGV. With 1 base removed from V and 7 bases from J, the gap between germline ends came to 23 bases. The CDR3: CASSLGFRINSYLNEQFF. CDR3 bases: TGTGCCAGCAGCTTAGGTTTCCGGATTAATAGCTATTTGAATGAGCAGTTCTTC.

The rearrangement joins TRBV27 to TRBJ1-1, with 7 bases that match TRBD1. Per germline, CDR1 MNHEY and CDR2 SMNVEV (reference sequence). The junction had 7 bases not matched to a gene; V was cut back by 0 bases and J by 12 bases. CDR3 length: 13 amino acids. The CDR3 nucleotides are TGTGCCAGCAGTTTATCTCGGACAGGTTCGACTTTCTTT. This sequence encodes CASSLSRTGSTFF.

In DNA, the CDR3 is TGTGCCAGCAGCCATCGACAGGGGAGAGAGACCCAGTACTTC. Protein product: CASSHRQGRETQYF. J is TRBJ2-5 and V is TRBV3-1 (or the pseudogene TRBV3-2), with TRBD1 identical over 8 bases. V was pared by 3 bases and J by 4 bases, with 4 bases of the junction left unmatched. CDR3 size: 14 residues. Germline lookup yields CDR1 LGHDT and CDR2 YNNKEL (reference sequence).

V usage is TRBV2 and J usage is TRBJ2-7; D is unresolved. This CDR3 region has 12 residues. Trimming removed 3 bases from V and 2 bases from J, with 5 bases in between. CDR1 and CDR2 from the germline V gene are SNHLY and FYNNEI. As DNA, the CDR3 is TGTGCCAGCAGTGATCAAACCTACGAGCAGTACTTC. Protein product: CASSDQTYEQYF.

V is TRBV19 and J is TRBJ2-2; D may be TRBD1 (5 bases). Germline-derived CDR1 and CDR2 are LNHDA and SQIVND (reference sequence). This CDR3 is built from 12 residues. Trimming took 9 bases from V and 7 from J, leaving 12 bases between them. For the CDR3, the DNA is TGTGCCAGCACAGGTTTGGTCGGGGAGCTGTTTTTT. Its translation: CASTGLVGELFF. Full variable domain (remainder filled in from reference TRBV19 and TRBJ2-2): DGGITQSPKYLFRKEGQNVTLSCEQNLNHDAMYWYRQDPGQGLRLIYYSQIVNDFQKGDIAEGYSVSREKKESFPLTVTSAQKNPTAFYLCASTGLVGELFFGEGSRLTVL.

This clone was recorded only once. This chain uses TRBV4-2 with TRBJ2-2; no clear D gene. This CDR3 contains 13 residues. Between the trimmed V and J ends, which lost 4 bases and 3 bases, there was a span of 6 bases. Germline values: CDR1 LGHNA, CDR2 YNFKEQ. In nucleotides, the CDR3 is TGTGCCAGCAGCCGAGGCGACACCGGGGAGCTGTTTTTT. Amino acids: CASSRGDTGELFF.

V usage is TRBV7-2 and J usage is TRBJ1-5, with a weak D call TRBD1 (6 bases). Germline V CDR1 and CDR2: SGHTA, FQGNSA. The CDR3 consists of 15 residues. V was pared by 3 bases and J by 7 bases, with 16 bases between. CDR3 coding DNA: TGTGCCAGCAGCTTGGAACAGGGAAGGGAACAGCCCCAGCATTTT. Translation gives CASSLEQGREQPQHF.

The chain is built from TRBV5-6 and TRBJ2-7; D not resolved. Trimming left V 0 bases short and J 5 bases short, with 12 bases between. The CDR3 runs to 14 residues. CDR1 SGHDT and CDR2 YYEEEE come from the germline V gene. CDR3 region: CASSLASNFNEQYF. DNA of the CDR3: TGTGCCAGCAGCTTGGCAAGTAACTTCAACGAGCAGTACTTC.

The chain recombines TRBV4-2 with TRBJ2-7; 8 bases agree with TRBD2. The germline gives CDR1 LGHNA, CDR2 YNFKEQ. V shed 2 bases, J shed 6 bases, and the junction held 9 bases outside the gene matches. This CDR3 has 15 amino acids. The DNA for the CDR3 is TGTGCCAGCAGCCAATTGGGGACTAGGGTTGCCGAGCAGTACTTC. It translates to CASSQLGTRVAEQYF.

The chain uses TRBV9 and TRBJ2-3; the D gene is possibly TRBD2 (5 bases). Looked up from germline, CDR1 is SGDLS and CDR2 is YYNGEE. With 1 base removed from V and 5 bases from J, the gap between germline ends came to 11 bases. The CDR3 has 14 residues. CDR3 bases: TGTGCCAGCAGCGTATACGGAGAGGGAGATACGCAGTATTTT. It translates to CASSVYGEGDTQYF.

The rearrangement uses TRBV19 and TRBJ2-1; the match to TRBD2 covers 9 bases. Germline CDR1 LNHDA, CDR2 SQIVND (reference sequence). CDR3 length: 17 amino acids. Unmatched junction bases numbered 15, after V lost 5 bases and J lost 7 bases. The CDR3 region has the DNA TGTGCCAGTAGTCCGAGGGGGGGACTAGCTCCCTTAAATGAGCAGTTCTTC. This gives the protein CASSPRGGLAPLNEQFF.

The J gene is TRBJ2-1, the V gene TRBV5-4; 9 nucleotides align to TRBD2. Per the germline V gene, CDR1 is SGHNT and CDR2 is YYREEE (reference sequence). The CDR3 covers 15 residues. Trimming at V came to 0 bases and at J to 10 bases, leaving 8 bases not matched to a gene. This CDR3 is CASSLEAGGSGEQFF. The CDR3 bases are TGTGCCAGCAGCTTGGAGGCGGGAGGGAGTGGCGAGCAGTTCTTC.

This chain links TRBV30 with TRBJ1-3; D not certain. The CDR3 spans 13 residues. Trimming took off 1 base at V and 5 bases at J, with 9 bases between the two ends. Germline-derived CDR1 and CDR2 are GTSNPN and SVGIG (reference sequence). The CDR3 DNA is TGTGCCTGGAGTGGGCAGATTAGAAACACCATATATTTT. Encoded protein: CAWSGQIRNTIYF. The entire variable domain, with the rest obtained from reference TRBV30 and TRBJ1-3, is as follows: SQTIHQWPATLVQPVGSPLSLECTVEGTSNPNLYWYRQAAGRGLQLLFYSVGIGQISSEVPQNLSASRPQDRQFILSSKKLLLSDSGFYLCAWSGQIRNTIYFGEGSWLTVV.

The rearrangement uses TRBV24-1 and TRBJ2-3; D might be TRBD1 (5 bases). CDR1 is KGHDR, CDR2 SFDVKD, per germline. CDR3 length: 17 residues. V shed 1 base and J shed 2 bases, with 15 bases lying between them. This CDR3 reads CATSDLGQGFLTDTQYF. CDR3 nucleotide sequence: TGTGCCACCAGTGATTTAGGCCAGGGCTTCCTCACAGATACGCAGTATTTT.

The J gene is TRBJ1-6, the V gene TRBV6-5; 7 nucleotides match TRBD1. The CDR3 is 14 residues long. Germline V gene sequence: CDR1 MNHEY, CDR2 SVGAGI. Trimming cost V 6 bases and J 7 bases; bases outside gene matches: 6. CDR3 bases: TGTGCCAGCAGCCCACAGGGGCTGAATTCACCCCTCCACTTT. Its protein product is CASSPQGLNSPLHF.

The CDR3, as DNA: TGCGCCAGCAGCCGGGACAGGGGGGTCCACGAGCAGTACTTC. Residues: CASSRDRGVHEQYF. This chain uses TRBV4-1 with TRBJ2-7; TRBD1 matches 11 bases. The V gene's germline CDR1 is MGHRA and CDR2 YSYEKL. This CDR3 contains 14 residues. J gave up 5 bases and V 4 bases, and 4 bases lay outside the gene matches.

The CDR3 reads CASSLGLAGERGETQYF. CDR3 nucleotide sequence: TGTGCCAGCAGCTTGGGACTAGCGGGAGAGAGAGGAGAGACCCAGTACTTC. The chain is built from TRBV5-4 and TRBJ2-5, with 12 bases that match TRBD2. Germline V gene data show CDR1 as SGHNT and CDR2 as YYREEE (reference sequence). V was pared by 0 bases and J by 4 bases, with 7 bases of the junction left unmatched. This CDR3 has 17 residues. Based on the CDR3 plus reference TRBV5-4 and TRBJ2-5, the full variable domain is ETGVTQSPTHLIKTRGQQVTLRCSSQSGHNTVSWYQQALGQGPQFIFQYYREEENGRGNFPPRFSGLQFPNYSSELNVNALELDDSALYLCASSLGLAGERGETQYFGPGTRLLVL.

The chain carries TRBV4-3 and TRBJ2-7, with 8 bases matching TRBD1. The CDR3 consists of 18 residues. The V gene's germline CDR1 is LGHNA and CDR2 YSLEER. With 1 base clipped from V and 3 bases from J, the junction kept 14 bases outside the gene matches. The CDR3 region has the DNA TGCGCCAGCAGCCAAGTCTGGCCCTTCGGACAGGGTGACTACGAGCAGTACTTC. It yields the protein CASSQVWPFGQGDYEQYF.

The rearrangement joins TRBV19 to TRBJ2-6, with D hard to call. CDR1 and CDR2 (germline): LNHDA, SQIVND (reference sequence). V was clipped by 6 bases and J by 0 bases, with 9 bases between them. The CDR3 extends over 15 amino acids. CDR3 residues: CASSKESSGANVLTF. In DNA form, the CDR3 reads TGTGCCAGTAGCAAAGAGAGCTCTGGGGCCAACGTCCTGACTTTC.